What follows are 22 T cell receptor beta chains derived from one specimen sequenced in a study of CD8 T cells in Susac syndrome. Reverse transcription of roughly 0.5 to 1 ug RNA used random hexamers. TCRdb called the immunoSEQ multiplex PCR reads again in MiXCR, with one record for every CDR3 protein. The sample lists about 180,000 distinct CDR3 sequences; just under 95% were seen once. Sequenced sample: CD4+ T cells from PBMCs. These receptors all come from a human donor with Susac syndrome.

This chain joins TRBV12-3 or TRBV12-4 and TRBJ1-2; 8 nucleotides line up with TRBD1. V shed 6 bases and J 7 bases; nucleotides not matched to a gene: 16. The CDR3 sequence is 16 residues long. The CDR3 is CASSDRGREGRGGYTF. CDR3 coding DNA: TGTGCCAGCAGCGACAGGGGCCGGGAAGGTAGGGGTGGCTACACCTTC.

The chain links TRBV7-9 to TRBJ1-1, with 7 bases that match TRBD1. Germline V gene data show CDR1 as SEHNR and CDR2 as FQNEAQ (reference sequence). J was trimmed by 4 bases and V by 3 bases; bases with no gene match: 5. CDR3 length equals 14 residues. This CDR3 reads CASSFPGQTTEAFF. The CDR3, as DNA: TGTGCCAGCAGCTTCCCGGGACAGACCACTGAAGCTTTCTTT.

V is TRBV6-2 or TRBV6-3 and J is TRBJ2-2; 14 bases fit TRBD2. Germline loops: CDR1 MNHEY, CDR2 SVGEGT. The CDR3 is made up of 15 amino acids. Trimming cost V 6 bases and J 5 bases; bases outside gene matches: 2. The CDR3 nucleotides are TGTGCCAGCAGAGGGACTAGCGGGAGTACCGGGGAGCTGTTTTTT. The encoded protein is CASRGTSGSTGELFF.

This chain links TRBV5-4 with TRBJ1-4; 8 nucleotides line up with TRBD1. This CDR3 contains 15 residues. CDR1 is SGHNT, CDR2 YYREEE, per germline (reference sequence). J was trimmed by 8 bases and V by 1 base; bases with no gene match: 7. CDR3 protein: CASSLSGTGSEKLFF. The CDR3 nucleotides read TGTGCCAGCAGCTTGTCCGGGACAGGCAGCGAAAAACTGTTTTTT.

This chain joins TRBV24-1 and TRBJ2-1; 7 bases map to TRBD1. The CDR3 covers 17 residues. The germline gives CDR1 KGHDR, CDR2 SFDVKD. V gave up 4 bases and J gave up 1 base; unmatched junction bases: 9. CDR3 sequence reads: CATSDTTGLPSYNEQFF. CDR3 bases: TGTGCCACCAGTGACACGACAGGGTTGCCTTCCTACAATGAGCAGTTCTTC.

The V gene is TRBV6-5, the J gene TRBJ1-1; tentatively, D is TRBD1 (5 bases). The CDR3 runs to 14 residues. The germline V gene has CDR1 MNHEY and CDR2 SVGAGI. The germline V and J ends were trimmed by 4 bases and 1 base, with 10 bases remaining between them. The CDR3 DNA reads as TGTGCCAGCAGTTTACAGGACCCGAACACTGAAGCTTTCTTT. It yields the protein CASSLQDPNTEAFF.

The chain couples TRBV20-1 to TRBJ2-3; D might be TRBD1 or TRBD2, each matching 5 bases. The CDR3 totals 14 residues. CDR1 and CDR2 (germline): DFQATT, SNEGSKA (reference sequence). V was shortened by 6 bases and J by 0 bases, with 13 bases between the two germline ends. CDR3 loop: CSAEGRASTDTQYF. The CDR3 DNA sequence: TGCAGTGCCGAGGGACGGGCTAGCACAGATACGCAGTATTTT.

CDR3 residues: CASSQAASPNEQFF. In DNA, the CDR3 is TGTGCCAGCAGCCAAGCGGCTAGCCCAAATGAGCAGTTCTTC. V usage is TRBV3-1 and J usage is TRBJ2-1, with D tentatively TRBD2 (5 bases). This CDR3 has 14 residues. Germline assignment: CDR1 LGHDT and CDR2 YNNKEL (reference sequence). Trimming took off 1 base at V and 7 bases at J, with 11 bases between the two ends.

V usage is TRBV6-2 or TRBV6-3 and J usage is TRBJ2-3; perhaps TRBD2 as D (5 bases). Trimming removed 10 bases at V and 2 bases at J, with 7 bases between. Per germline, CDR1 MNHEY and CDR2 SVGEGT. This CDR3 comprises 11 residues. Here the CDR3 DNA reads TGTGCCACGAGGGACACAGATACGCAGTATTTT. Amino acids: CATRDTDTQYF.

The chain recombines TRBV6-5 with TRBJ1-1; 8 bases line up with TRBD1. Trimming at V came to 8 bases and at J to 5 bases, leaving 7 bases not matched to a gene. CDR3 length equals 13 residues. Germline lookup yields CDR1 MNHEY and CDR2 SVGAGI. The CDR3 reads CASRITGGTEAFF. The CDR3 nucleotides read TGTGCCAGCCGCATCACAGGGGGAACTGAAGCTTTCTTT.

This chain connects TRBV18 to TRBJ1-6, with D possibly being TRBD1 (6 bases). This CDR3 comprises 16 residues. The V end was cut by 4 bases, the J end by 8 bases, with 18 bases between. Germline V CDR1 and CDR2: KGHSH, LQKENI. The CDR3 loop reads CASSRSITGLDSPLHF. The CDR3 DNA is TGTGCCAGCTCACGCTCTATAACAGGGTTAGATTCACCCCTCCACTTT.

V is TRBV2 and J is TRBJ2-2; D not resolved. Trimming stripped 5 bases from V and 3 bases from J, with 10 bases between. This CDR3 region has 14 residues. Germline V lookup: CDR1 SNHLY, CDR2 FYNNEI. The CDR3 sequence is CASSPDRDTGELFF. CDR3 in DNA: TGTGCCAGCAGTCCCGACCGGGACACCGGGGAGCTGTTTTTT.

This clonotype is a singleton in its sample. The rearrangement uses TRBV30 and TRBJ2-7; D perhaps matches TRBD1 (6 bases). The CDR3 totals 11 residues. Germline CDR1 is GTSNPN and CDR2 is SVGIG (reference sequence). V was shortened by 2 bases and J by 6 bases, with 8 bases between the two germline ends. The CDR3 coding sequence is TGTGCCTGGAGTCAAGGGGGCGAGCAGTACTTC. This sequence encodes CAWSQGGEQYF.

This clonotype was observed once. The rearrangement links TRBV12-3 or TRBV12-4 to TRBJ2-5, with D uncertain. Trimming cost V 4 bases and J 3 bases, with 9 bases left between them. The CDR3 totals 13 residues. The CDR3 sequence is CASSYRLKETQYF. The CDR3 DNA follows: TGTGCCAGCAGTTACCGACTGAAAGAGACCCAGTACTTC.

The V and J genes are TRBV7-9 and TRBJ2-3; D perhaps matches TRBD1 (7 bases). CDR1 and CDR2 (germline): SEHNR, FQNEAQ (reference sequence). V lost 6 bases to trimming and J lost 4 bases, with 17 bases between them. The CDR3 is made up of 15 amino acids. The CDR3 spells CASSFGGGFADTQYF. In DNA, the CDR3 is TGTGCCAGCAGTTTCGGAGGGGGCTTCGCAGATACGCAGTATTTT.

CDR3 nucleotides: TGCAGTGTACGAAAAGACAGGGGGACGTGGTTTATAGAGACCCAGTACTTC. Amino acids: CSVRKDRGTWFIETQYF. This rearrangement joins TRBV20-1 to TRBJ2-5; 9 bases align to TRBD1. This CDR3 is 17 amino acids long. Germline-derived CDR1 and CDR2 are DFQATT and SNEGSKA (reference sequence). V lost 7 bases to trimming and J lost 4 bases; unmatched junction nucleotides: 19.

V gene TRBV24-1 combines with J gene TRBJ2-2; no definite D call. The V gene lost 2 bases and the J gene lost 0 bases, with 6 bases spanning the gap. Germline-derived CDR1 and CDR2 are KGHDR and SFDVKD. This CDR3 is built from 15 residues. CDR3 sequence (DNA): TGTGCCACCAGTGATTCTGTATCGAACACCGGGGAGCTGTTTTTT. Translated: CATSDSVSNTGELFF.

The rearrangement uses TRBV6-5 and TRBJ1-1; TRBD1 aligns across 7 bases. V was clipped by 4 bases and J by 6 bases; unmatched bases: 14. Germline V gives CDR1 MNHEY, CDR2 SVGAGI. The CDR3 runs to 16 residues. The CDR3 coding sequence is TGTGCCAGCAGTTCGTCGGAGGGGGCAGATTTTTCTGAAGCTTTCTTT. It translates to CASSSSEGADFSEAFF.

V is TRBV28 and J is TRBJ1-1; D remains unclear. The germline V gene encodes CDR1 MDHEN and CDR2 SYDVKM. V dropped 7 bases and J dropped 2 bases, with 26 bases sitting between them. The CDR3 has 18 amino acids. CDR3 sequence (DNA): TGTGCCAGCACCCACGTTTACCGAGGCTCCTTTTTTAACACTGAAGCTTTCTTT. Residues: CASTHVYRGSFFNTEAFF.

J is TRBJ1-3 and V is TRBV7-3; D ambiguous. The CDR3 runs 13 residues. CDR1 and CDR2 (germline): SGHTA, FQGTGA. V gave up 4 bases and J gave up 6 bases, with 10 bases separating them. In DNA, the CDR3 is TGTGCCAGCAGCTACGCCGGAGAAAACACCATATATTTT. Protein: CASSYAGENTIYF.

This chain links TRBV29-1 with TRBJ1-3; TRBD1 might be the D (6 bases). Germline CDR1 and CDR2: SQVTM and ANQGSEA. Trimming took 1 base from V and 6 from J, leaving 10 bases between them. The CDR3 has 13 amino acids. DNA of the CDR3: TGCAGCGTTGAAGGAGGGGGGCAAAACACCATATATTTT. This gives the protein CSVEGGGQNTIYF.

This sequence joins TRBV18 and TRBJ2-7, with D tentatively TRBD2 (5 bases). Germline V CDR1 and CDR2: KGHSH, LQKENI. V was clipped by 3 bases and J by 0 bases, with 9 bases between them. The CDR3 consists of 14 residues. The CDR3: CASSPASLSYEQYF. Written as DNA, the CDR3 is TGTGCCAGCTCACCGGCTAGCCTCTCCTACGAGCAGTACTTC.